Below are 20 T cell receptor beta chains sequenced from a single sample in a study of graft-versus-host responses after intestinal transplantation. Responders (around 200,000, CFSE-labeled) met around 200,000 stimulators that were irradiated and violet-dye-labeled. Profiled with immunoSEQ multiplex PCR; TCRdb holds only in-frame clones, not every one. The sample has tens of thousands of clones, about 45% seen once. The specimen was alloreactive CD8+ T cells from a mixed lymphocyte reaction culture, collected before transplantation. Subset meaning: CFSE-low proliferating T cells sorted from roughly 6-day pre-transplant mixed lymphocyte reaction (GvH or HvG direction). Receptors originate from a human patient who was an organ donor for intestinal transplantation.

This chain joins TRBV5-1 and TRBJ2-1, with 11 positions matching TRBD2. The CDR3 loop spans 18 amino acids. With 9 bases clipped from V and 6 bases from J, the junction kept 20 bases outside the gene matches. Germline CDR1 is SGHRS and CDR2 is YFSETQ. The CDR3 nucleotides are TGCGCCACCAATATTCCGGGACTAGCGGCCGGACGGTTCAATGAGCAGTTCTTC. It is translated as CATNIPGLAAGRFNEQFF. The complete variable domain, with remaining parts taken from reference TRBV5-1 and TRBJ2-1, reads KAGVTQTPRYLIKTRGQQVTLSCSPISGHRSVSWYQQTPGQGLQFLFEYFSETQRNKGNFPGRFSGRQFSNSRSEMNVSTLELGDSALYLCATNIPGLAAGRFNEQFFGPGTRLTVL.

V usage is TRBV11-3 and J usage is TRBJ2-5; unclear D gene. The CDR3 extends over 14 amino acids. Trimming left V 10 bases short and J 1 base short, with 16 bases between. Germline lookup yields CDR1 SGHNT and CDR2 YENEEA. The CDR3 DNA follows: TGTGCCACCCCACCGGAACCCCGCCAAGAGACCCAGTACTTC. It specifies CATPPEPRQETQYF.

The chain uses TRBV7-8 and TRBJ2-1, with D perhaps matching TRBD2 (5 bases). The CDR3 consists of 11 residues. Germline V gene data show CDR1 as SGHVS and CDR2 as FQNEAQ. The germline V and J ends were trimmed by 5 bases and 9 bases, with 8 bases remaining between them. CDR3 in amino acids: CASSPSGEQFF. The DNA of the CDR3 is TGTGCCAGCAGCCCCAGCGGTGAGCAGTTCTTC.

In its sample, this clone was seen once. J is TRBJ2-7 and V is TRBV27, with D tentatively TRBD1 or TRBD2 (6 bases each). Trimming pared 0 bases from V and 5 bases from J, leaving 14 bases between. This CDR3 is 15 amino acids long. Germline V gene sequence: CDR1 MNHEY, CDR2 SMNVEV (reference sequence). CDR3 sequence (DNA): TGTGCCAGCAGTTTATCCGGGGGCGAGTTTAACGAGCAGTACTTC. Its translation: CASSLSGGEFNEQYF.

The rearrangement joins TRBV7-2 to TRBJ1-1; unclear D gene. The V end lost 1 base, the J end lost 11 bases, and 14 bases lay between the germline ends. Germline values: CDR1 SGHTA, CDR2 FQGNSA. This CDR3 region has 13 residues. CDR3 loop: CASSLEKGSSAFF. CDR3 DNA sequence: TGTGCCAGCAGCTTAGAAAAGGGTTCTTCGGCTTTCTTT. The entire variable domain, with the rest obtained from reference TRBV7-2 and TRBJ1-1, is as follows: GAGVSQSPSNKVTEKGKDVELRCDPISGHTALYWYRQSLGQGLEFLIYFQGNSAPDKSGLPSDRFSAERTGGSVSTLTIQRTQQEDSAVYLCASSLEKGSSAFFGQGTRLTVV.

The gene calls are TRBV7-2 and TRBJ2-2; D unclear. V lost 5 bases and J 8 bases, leaving 21 bases between the germline ends. This CDR3 region has 16 residues. Germline lookup yields CDR1 SGHTA and CDR2 FQGNSA. The CDR3 spells CASSLSPLFFSGELFF. CDR3 coding DNA: TGTGCCAGCAGCCTTAGTCCCCTTTTCTTCTCGGGGGAGCTGTTTTTT.

This rearrangement joins TRBV7-2 to TRBJ2-1; a possible D gene is TRBD2 (6 bases). Germline V gives CDR1 SGHTA, CDR2 FQGNSA. Deletions cut 1 base from V and 7 bases from J, with 14 bases between. The CDR3 loop spans 15 amino acids. Written as DNA, the CDR3 is TGTGCCAGCAGCTTAGGGGCGGGAATGTTGAATGAGCAGTTCTTC. Encoded protein: CASSLGAGMLNEQFF.

V and J are TRBV28 and TRBJ2-1; 9 positions match TRBD1. Losses at the gene ends were 1 base for V and 4 bases for J; bases not matched to a gene: 17. CDR1 and CDR2 (germline): MDHEN, SYDVKM. The CDR3 is 20 residues long. The CDR3 nucleotides read TGTGCCAGCAGTTTATTGGCGGGACAGGGAGATCGATTGAGTTACAATGAGCAGTTCTTC. Translating it yields CASSLLAGQGDRLSYNEQFF.

V gene TRBV28 combines with J gene TRBJ1-5; weak D call: TRBD1 (5 bases). CDR1 and CDR2 (germline): MDHEN, SYDVKM. Trimming shortened V by 3 bases and J by 4 bases, and 10 bases separated the two germline ends. The CDR3 contains 14 residues. CDR3 in DNA: TGTGCCAGCAGTTTTAGGGGCTTTAATCAGCCCCAGCATTTT. This translates into CASSFRGFNQPQHF.

This clone appeared a few times. This rearrangement joins TRBV5-1 to TRBJ2-7; TRBD1 aligns across 8 bases. J was trimmed by 3 bases and V by 1 base; bases with no gene match: 3. Per germline, CDR1 SGHRS and CDR2 YFSETQ. The CDR3 extends over 14 amino acids. The CDR3 DNA follows: TGCGCCAGCAGCTTGTTCGGACAGGGCTACGAGCAGTACTTC. Its translation: CASSLFGQGYEQYF.

The J gene is TRBJ2-1, the V gene TRBV11-2; no firm D call. CDR3 size: 12 residues. Trimming took off 2 bases at V and 6 bases at J, with 5 bases between the two ends. Germline lookup yields CDR1 SGHAT and CDR2 FQNNGV. The CDR3 DNA is TGTGCCAGCAGCTTAAGGATCAATGAGCAGTTCTTC. Protein sequence: CASSLRINEQFF.

The V gene is TRBV19, the J gene TRBJ2-1; perhaps TRBD2 as D (6 bases). There are 17 residues in the CDR3. Trimming removed 2 bases at V and 8 bases at J, with 22 bases between. CDR1 is LNHDA, CDR2 SQIVND, per germline (reference sequence). CDR3 residues: CASSILPGSRRGYEQFF. The DNA for the CDR3 is TGTGCCAGTAGTATACTCCCAGGGAGCCGGAGGGGCTATGAGCAGTTCTTC.

The genes are TRBV2 and TRBJ2-2; possible D gene TRBD2, 5 bases. The germline V and J ends were trimmed by 4 bases and 7 bases, with 10 bases remaining between them. The CDR3 has 13 amino acids. CDR1 and CDR2 from the germline V gene are SNHLY and FYNNEI. The DNA of the CDR3 is TGTGCCAGCAGTGTAGGGAGAAGCGGGGAGCTGTTTTTT. Protein: CASSVGRSGELFF.

The CDR3 sequence is CASSYWGSPDPEAFF. In nucleotides, the CDR3 is TGTGCCAGCAGTTATTGGGGCTCTCCGGACCCTGAAGCTTTCTTT. V and J are TRBV6-5 and TRBJ1-1; possibly TRBD1 for D (5 bases). Per the germline V gene, CDR1 is MNHEY and CDR2 is SVGAGI. V lost 3 bases, J lost 6 bases, and 17 bases lay in between. The CDR3 extends over 15 amino acids.

This clone was detected only a few times. Here the CDR3 reads CASSQDSQSSGNTIYF. The CDR3 nucleotides read TGCGCCAGCAGCCAAGATTCCCAGAGCTCTGGAAACACCATATATTTT. This chain joins TRBV4-3 and TRBJ1-3; D unclear. V was pared by 0 bases and J by 0 bases, with 9 bases between. In germline, CDR1 is LGHNA, CDR2 YSLEER. The CDR3 loop spans 16 amino acids.

The genes are TRBV29-1 and TRBJ1-2, with D uncertain. This CDR3 region has 11 residues. Deletions cut 4 bases from V and 6 bases from J, with 9 bases between. Per germline, CDR1 SQVTM and CDR2 ANQGSEA. CDR3 coding DNA: TGCAGCGTTGGCCAGGTCCATGGCTACACCTTC. This translates into CSVGQVHGYTF.

This clone was observed a handful of times. The rearrangement uses TRBV5-6 and TRBJ1-1; D remains ambiguous. V shed 0 bases and J shed 2 bases, with 5 bases lying between them. Germline CDR1 reads SGHDT; CDR2 reads YYEEEE. The CDR3 length is 13 residues. DNA for the CDR3: TGTGCCAGCAGCTTGGAACAAAACACTGAAGCTTTCTTT. It is translated as CASSLEQNTEAFF.

This chain links TRBV5-4 with TRBJ2-7; 9 bases line up with TRBD2. V gave up 6 bases and J gave up 7 bases; unmatched junction bases: 11. Germline V CDR1 and CDR2: SGHNT, YYREEE (reference sequence). This CDR3 region has 14 residues. The CDR3 spells CASTKMGLAGEQYF. The CDR3, as DNA: TGTGCCAGCACCAAAATGGGGCTAGCGGGGGAGCAGTACTTC.

This chain joins TRBV4-2 and TRBJ1-1; the D gene is possibly TRBD1 (6 bases). Trimming took off 9 bases at V and 5 bases at J, with 22 bases between the two ends. Looked up from germline, CDR1 is LGHNA and CDR2 is YNFKEQ. The CDR3 consists of 15 residues. CDR3 residues: CASLRFVGGGTEAFF. CDR3 DNA sequence: TGTGCCAGTCTACGATTTGTCGGGGGCGGGACTGAAGCTTTCTTT.

This clone was seen more than once but under ten times. V is TRBV6-5 and J is TRBJ2-7; 11 nucleotides match TRBD1. Trimming removed 5 bases from V and 3 bases from J; junction bases left unmatched: 3. The CDR3 consists of 14 residues. Germline V gene data show CDR1 as MNHEY and CDR2 as SVGAGI. The chain's CDR3 is CASSRDRGNYEQYF. CDR3 DNA: TGTGCCAGCAGTCGGGACAGGGGGAACTACGAGCAGTACTTC.